Reported below is one T cell receptor beta chain. The antigen remains undetermined. The data are from a study of T cell responses to AZD1222 COVID-19 vaccine. Findings and caveats of the study: There were mostly white British donors and more females than males, and clonal diversity was possibly underestimated.

Repertoires were generated with immunoSEQ multiplex PCR, while TCRdb's copy carries only in-frame clones and drops some. This table has more than 90,000 clones, around 89% appearing once. Germline V gives CDR1 MDHEN, CDR2 SYDVKM. V dropped 4 bases and J dropped 3 bases, with 19 bases sitting between them. This CDR3 contains 16 residues. The TCR was taken from an adult who received the AZD1222 COVID-19 vaccine. The chain joins TRBV28 to TRBJ2-7; D tentatively reads TRBD1 or TRBD2 (5 bases each). Sequenced here: peripheral blood, sampled 28 days after the second AZD1222 dose. CDR3 bases: TGTGCCAGCAGTTCGGGGCTGGCAGGGTCTCACTACGAGCAGTACTTC. Translated: CASSSGLAGSHYEQYF.